Listed below are T cell receptor beta chains from one sample, sequenced in a study of cytomegalovirus exposure and HLA in healthy donors. Libraries were prepared by immunoSEQ multiplex PCR; TCRdb keeps only in-frame clonotypes and omits some of them. Among roughly 110,000 clones listed, about 88% were seen once. Material: PBMCs. All receptors come from a woman aged 18-30 years in good health and CMV-seropositive. The CDR3 runs from the conserved cysteine through the conserved F or W. The D gene is left open where the match is weak. Clone size is stated in some rows and not others, as once, few, many or a class when expanded.

clone size	V gene	D gene	J gene	CDR3 protein	CDR3 DNA
-	TRBV6-5	-	TRBJ2-2	CASSYSPSTGELFF	TGTGCCAGCAGTTACTCCCCCTCCACCGGGGAGCTGTTTTTT
-	TRBV5-1	TRBD1	TRBJ2-5	CASSPTGVSETQYF	TGCGCCAGCAGCCCAACAGGGGTGTCAGAGACCCAGTACTTC
-	TRBV10-2	-	TRBJ2-2	CASSRTANTGELFF	TGCGCCAGCAGTAGGACAGCGAACACCGGGGAGCTGTTTTTT
-	TRBV6-5	TRBD1	TRBJ2-7	CASSYGQAYSYEQYF	TGTGCCAGCAGTTATGGACAGGCGTACTCCTACGAGCAGTACTTC
-	TRBV29-1	TRBD1	TRBJ2-7	CSVEDAEDRGYEQYF	TGCAGCGTTGAGGACGCGGAGGACAGGGGCTACGAGCAGTACTTC
-	TRBV11-2	-	TRBJ1-1	CASSSLRGPLNTEAFF	TGTGCCAGCAGCTCCCTCAGGGGTCCTCTGAACACTGAAGCTTTCTTT
-	TRBV18	-	TRBJ2-1	CASSPPGEQFF	TGTGCCAGCTCACCACCCGGTGAGCAGTTCTTC
-	TRBV6-4	TRBD1	TRBJ2-1	CASSDRDSKYNEQFF	TGTGCCAGCAGTGACAGGGACAGTAAATACAATGAGCAGTTCTTC
-	TRBV19	-	TRBJ1-1	CASMATEAFF	TGTGCCAGTATGGCCACTGAAGCTTTCTTT
-	TRBV27	-	TRBJ1-5	CASRSGGNQPQHF	TGTGCCAGCAGGTCGGGTGGCAATCAGCCCCAGCATTTT
-	TRBV7-8	-	TRBJ1-4	CASSPHSGQEKLFF	TGTGCCAGCAGCCCCCATTCCGGACAGGAAAAACTGTTTTTT
few	TRBV5-6	-	TRBJ1-6	CASSSMDRNNSPLHF	TGTGCCAGCAGCTCTATGGACAGAAATAATTCACCCCTCCACTTT
-	TRBV18	TRBD1	TRBJ1-4	CASSLTGVGEKLFF	TGTGCCAGCTCACTGACAGGGGTAGGAGAAAAACTGTTTTTT
-	TRBV6-6	-	TRBJ1-5	CASSPGTLNQPQHF	TGTGCCAGCAGCCCCGGGACACTTAATCAGCCCCAGCATTTT
-	TRBV5-6	-	TRBJ2-1	CASSRGGLAYNEQFF	TGTGCCAGCAGCCGAGGGGGTCTGGCCTACAATGAGCAGTTCTTC
-	TRBV7-2	TRBD2	TRBJ2-3	CASTRRGTSGGVRTDTQYF	TGTGCCAGCACCCGCCGAGGGACTAGCGGGGGGGTGCGCACAGATACGCAGTATTTT
-	TRBV9	TRBD2	TRBJ2-1	CASSVVSGGGNEQFF	TGTGCCAGCAGCGTAGTTAGCGGGGGGGGCAATGAGCAGTTCTTC
-	TRBV28	-	TRBJ2-7	CASSLGHYYEQYF	TGTGCCAGCAGTTTGGGACACTACTACGAGCAGTACTTC
-	TRBV2	TRBD2	TRBJ2-3	CASNLSGGTDTQYF	TGTGCCAGCAACCTTAGCGGGGGCACAGATACGCAGTATTTT
-	TRBV29-1	TRBD1	TRBJ1-1	CSAIRQGNTEAFF	TGCAGCGCTATCCGACAGGGCAACACTGAAGCTTTCTTT
-	TRBV10-1	TRBD1	TRBJ2-3	CASRSGQGGGTDTQYF	TGCGCCAGCAGGTCGGGACAGGGCGGAGGCACAGATACGCAGTATTTT
-	TRBV6-1	-	TRBJ1-6	CASSDWVVAGNSPLHF	TGTGCCAGCAGTGATTGGGTGGTTGCGGGAAATTCACCCCTCCACTTT
-	TRBV7-9	-	TRBJ1-2	CASSLDGFNYGYTF	TGTGCCAGCAGCTTAGATGGCTTTAACTATGGCTACACCTTC
-	TRBV7-9	-	TRBJ1-2	CASSLPGGTSGYTF	TGTGCCAGCAGTTTACCCGGCGGGACGTCTGGCTACACCTTC
-	TRBV6-1	TRBD2	TRBJ2-1	CASGLAGGSYNEQFF	TGTGCCAGCGGCTTAGCGGGGGGGTCCTACAATGAGCAGTTCTTC
few	TRBV10-3	TRBD1	TRBJ1-1	CAISGNRGRSEAFF	TGTGCCATCAGTGGAAACAGGGGAAGGTCTGAAGCTTTCTTT
-	TRBV7-2	-	TRBJ2-4	CASSLNPYSSLAKNIQYF	TGTGCCAGCAGCTTAAACCCTTATAGCTCCCTAGCCAAAAACATTCAGTACTTC
-	TRBV11-2	TRBD1	TRBJ2-5	CASSSPGGETQYF	TGTGCCAGCAGCTCCCCAGGGGGAGAGACCCAGTACTTC
-	TRBV5-1	-	TRBJ2-5	CASSLAPQGQETQYF	TGCGCCAGCAGCTTGGCCCCACAGGGACAAGAGACCCAGTACTTC
-	TRBV9	TRBD1	TRBJ2-2	CASSARQGADTGELFF	TGTGCCAGCAGCGCCCGACAGGGGGCAGACACCGGGGAGCTGTTTTTT
-	TRBV5-3	TRBD1	TRBJ2-6	CARSSVRPPGQVLSAGANVLTF	TGTGCCAGAAGCTCTGTGAGACCCCCGGGACAGGTTTTGTCGGCTGGGGCCAACGTCCTGACTTTC
-	TRBV27	TRBD2	TRBJ2-1	CASSVTSGGEDEQFF	TGTGCCAGCAGTGTCACTAGCGGGGGGGAGGATGAGCAGTTCTTC
-	TRBV7-2	-	TRBJ2-7	CASSPNLGGYRALEQYF	TGTGCCAGCAGCCCTAATCTAGGTGGGTACCGCGCCCTCGAGCAGTACTTC
-	TRBV19	-	TRBJ1-6	CASSTKGVWGSPLHF	TGTGCCAGTAGTACAAAGGGGGTTTGGGGTTCACCCCTCCACTTT
-	TRBV9	-	TRBJ1-1	CASSVDRVTEAFF	TGTGCCAGCAGCGTAGACAGGGTCACTGAAGCTTTCTTT
-	TRBV9	-	TRBJ1-1	CASSVGRGSGEAFF	TGTGCCAGCAGCGTAGGTCGGGGTTCTGGGGAAGCTTTCTTT
-	TRBV6-5	TRBD1	TRBJ1-2	CASREMTGGDYGYTF	TGTGCCAGCAGAGAAATGACAGGGGGCGACTATGGCTACACCTTC
-	TRBV10-3	-	TRBJ2-5	CAISATGIQETQYF	TGTGCCATCAGTGCCACAGGGATCCAAGAGACCCAGTACTTC
-	TRBV9	-	TRBJ2-5	CASNRGIPRETQYF	TGTGCCAGCAACCGGGGGATTCCAAGAGAGACCCAGTACTTC
-	TRBV5-1	TRBD1	TRBJ1-4	CASSLVGGLNEKLFF	TGCGCCAGCAGCTTGGTAGGGGGCCTGAATGAAAAACTGTTTTTT
-	TRBV5-5	TRBD1	TRBJ1-2	CASSFGQGYGYTF	TGTGCCAGCAGCTTCGGACAGGGCTATGGCTACACCTTC
-	TRBV6-4	TRBD2	TRBJ2-3	CASSEDGGGAPDTQYF	TGTGCCAGCAGTGAGGATGGCGGGGGGGCCCCAGATACGCAGTATTTT
-	TRBV18	TRBD1	TRBJ2-5	CASSPFDRGETQYF	TGTGCCAGCTCACCCTTCGACAGGGGAGAGACCCAGTACTTC
once	TRBV5-1	-	TRBJ2-3	CASSPPSTDTQYF	TGCGCCAGCAGCCCCCCTAGCACAGATACGCAGTATTTT
few	TRBV28	-	TRBJ1-2	CASTRSRARGYTF	TGTGCCAGCACCCGGAGCAGGGCGCGTGGCTACACCTTC
few	TRBV7-9	TRBD1	TRBJ1-1	CASSRQGGETEAFF	TGTGCCAGCAGCCGACAGGGGGGGGAGACTGAAGCTTTCTTT
-	TRBV7-2	-	TRBJ2-1	CASSLDWAFSSYNEQFF	TGTGCCAGCAGCTTAGACTGGGCCTTTAGCTCCTACAATGAGCAGTTCTTC
-	TRBV2	-	TRBJ1-4	CASSDQGRSEKLFF	TGTGCCAGCAGTGATCAGGGTCGTTCTGAAAAACTGTTTTTT
-	TRBV6-5	TRBD2	TRBJ2-1	CASSHRSGGYNEQFF	TGTGCCAGCAGCCACAGGTCGGGGGGATACAATGAGCAGTTCTTC
-	TRBV18	-	TRBJ1-1	CASSPSGDGAFF	TGTGCCAGCTCACCTAGCGGGGATGGGGCTTTCTTT
once	TRBV10-3	TRBD1	TRBJ2-1	CAIRGDRGLINEQFF	TGTGCCATCAGGGGAGACAGGGGGCTTATCAATGAGCAGTTCTTC
-	TRBV6-1	-	TRBJ2-5	CASSERIGMGQQETQYF	TGTGCCAGCAGTGAAAGGATCGGCATGGGGCAGCAAGAGACCCAGTACTTC
-	TRBV28	TRBD1	TRBJ1-5	CASSSLQGGYSNQPQHF	TGTGCCAGCAGTTCCCTACAGGGGGGGTATAGCAATCAGCCCCAGCATTTT
few	TRBV7-3	TRBD1	TRBJ2-1	CASSFRDRGYNEQFF	TGTGCCAGCAGCTTCCGGGACAGGGGCTACAATGAGCAGTTCTTC
-	TRBV28	TRBD2	TRBJ2-3	CASSVLAGGHIASTDTQYF	TGTGCCAGCAGCGTCTTAGCGGGGGGCCATATAGCTAGCACAGATACGCAGTATTTT